These 12 T cell receptor beta chains were sequenced from one sample in a study of blood T cell repertoires in COVID-19. Method: immunoSEQ multiplex PCR; TCRdb's copy keeps in-frame clones and lacks some. The profile shows approximately 350,000 clones, more than 70% of them singletons. The sample was peripheral blood. Receptors were obtained from a man younger than 45 with active or convalescent COVID-19.

This chain joins TRBV6-5 and TRBJ2-1; 7 positions agree with TRBD1. The CDR3 contains 15 residues. The V and J ends lost 1 base and 5 bases, in that order; junction bases with no gene match: 5. Per germline, CDR1 MNHEY and CDR2 SVGAGI. CDR3 sequence: CASSYYGRGNNEQFF. The CDR3 DNA reads TGTGCCAGCAGTTACTACGGCAGGGGGAACAATGAGCAGTTCTTC.

Written as DNA, the CDR3 is TGTGCCAGCAGCCCAGAGGGTAGTTCACCCCTCCACTTT. Its protein product is CASSPEGSSPLHF. The chain employs TRBV7-2 and TRBJ1-6; D gene uncertain. V was pared by 5 bases and J by 9 bases, with 11 bases between. CDR3 size: 13 residues. Germline CDR1 reads SGHTA; CDR2 reads FQGNSA.

This clone was observed a few times. This chain connects TRBV5-6 to TRBJ1-6; D call uncertain. V gave up 1 base and J gave up 6 bases, with 11 bases separating them. CDR1 is SGHDT and CDR2 is YYEEEE in the germline V gene. The CDR3 covers 15 residues. This chain's CDR3 is CASSLYAEGNSPLHF. In nucleotides, the CDR3 is TGTGCCAGCAGCTTGTATGCAGAGGGTAATTCACCCCTCCACTTT.

This chain joins TRBV7-8 and TRBJ2-6, with a possible D match to TRBD1 (5 bases). In germline, CDR1 is SGHVS, CDR2 FQNEAQ. V was pared by 8 bases and J by 0 bases, with 11 bases between. The CDR3 totals 15 residues. The CDR3 DNA is TGTGCCAGCGTTTGGGGCTACTCTGGGGCCAACGTCCTGACTTTC. Translation: CASVWGYSGANVLTF.

The V gene is TRBV28, the J gene TRBJ2-3; the match to TRBD2 covers 14 bases. The length of the CDR3 is 20 residues. The junction had 16 bases not matched to a gene; V was cut back by 6 bases and J by 2 bases. Germline lookup yields CDR1 MDHEN and CDR2 SYDVKM. The CDR3 sequence is CASSANGGLAGARVTDTQYF. Here the CDR3 DNA reads TGTGCCAGCAGCGCCAACGGGGGACTAGCGGGAGCACGGGTCACAGATACGCAGTATTTT.

The count of this clone is one. This chain uses TRBV6-5 with TRBJ2-7; 9 nucleotides line up with TRBD1. The CDR3 is 13 residues long. V trimming: 4 bases; J trimming: 6 bases; junction bases outside the gene matches: 4. In germline, CDR1 is MNHEY, CDR2 SVGAGI. The CDR3 bases are TGTGCCAGCAGTTCGGGACAGGGAAGCGAGCAGTACTTC. Its protein is CASSSGQGSEQYF.

The chain is built from TRBV7-3 and TRBJ1-2; possibly TRBD1 for D (5 bases). Trimming took 1 base from V and 7 from J, leaving 22 bases between them. CDR3 length equals 17 residues. The germline gives CDR1 SGHTA, CDR2 FQGTGA. The CDR3 reads CASSLMPGTADRGGYTF. For the CDR3, the DNA is TGTGCCAGCAGCTTAATGCCCGGGACTGCGGACCGAGGTGGCTACACCTTC.

The rearrangement links TRBV2 to TRBJ2-7, with no clear D. Germline-derived CDR1 and CDR2 are SNHLY and FYNNEI. There are 13 residues in the CDR3. Trimming took 8 bases from V and 2 from J, leaving 13 bases between them. The CDR3 DNA is TGTGCCAGCGACATTGGCTTACCCTACGAGCAGTACTTC. Translating gives CASDIGLPYEQYF.

The genes are TRBV29-1 and TRBJ2-7; D call uncertain. Germline loops: CDR1 SQVTM, CDR2 ANQGSEA. Trimming pared 4 bases from V and 6 bases from J, leaving 16 bases between. The CDR3 is 13 residues long. CDR3 nucleotide sequence: TGCAGCGTTGTCGGCGGCACGGTGTTCGAGCAGTACTTC. Its protein product is CSVVGGTVFEQYF.

For this clone: Different DNA sequences within this sample yield the same CDR3. The J gene is TRBJ1-1, the V gene TRBV19, with 7 bases lining up with TRBD1. The CDR3 has 14 residues. CDR1 is LNHDA and CDR2 is SQIVND in the germline V gene (reference sequence). V lost 1 base and J lost 2; bases outside the gene matches: 1. CDR3 sequence reads: CASSIGQGNTEAFF. CDR3 sequence (DNA): TGTGCCAGTAGTATAGGACAGGGTAACACTGAAGCTTTCTTT.

The J gene is TRBJ1-2, the V gene TRBV21-1; TRBD1 is the table's D call and was not checked against the DNA. TRBV21-1 is designated a pseudogene. This CDR3 spans 17 amino acids. In nucleotides, the CDR3 is TGTGCCAGCAGCTCCCAAACTGGCTGGGGGGACAGGGGTGGCTACACCTTC. It yields the protein CASSSQTGWGDRGGYTF.

J is TRBJ1-1 and V is TRBV29-1; weak D call: TRBD1 (6 bases). V lost 6 bases to trimming and J lost 10 bases, with 18 bases between them. Germline-derived CDR1 and CDR2 are SQVTM and ANQGSEA. The CDR3 runs to 12 residues. CDR3 region: CSVLQGSTAAFF. The DNA for the CDR3 is TGCAGCGTACTACAGGGATCTACGGCAGCTTTCTTT.